This TCR beta chain was identified in a study of T cells in severe cutaneous drug reactions. Study-wide context: Patients in acute or recovery stage gave blister fluids/cells and PBMC.

Carbamazepine had induced Stevens-Johnson syndrome or toxic epidermal necrolysis in the sequenced donors. TCR subtype-specific primers in iRepertoire multiplex PCR prepared libraries for bulk and single-cell sequencing. No DNA is given; TCRdb re-called the multiplex PCR reads and lists each CDR3 protein once. This sample lists 6,500 to 7,500 distinct CDR3 sequences; its ten largest clones have around 29%. Study observations and caveats: All seven CBZ-SJS/TEN blister samples shared a public TCRbeta CDR3 at mean approximately 14%.

Germline V gene data show CDR1 as SGHTA and CDR2 as FQGNSA. CDR3 length: 15 residues. Comment on this clonotype: Its antigen is undetermined.

The chain carries TRBV7-2 and TRBJ1-5. The sequenced material came from cells from a skin blister. The TCR was taken from a human donor with toxic epidermal necrolysis, a severe cutaneous drug reaction. This chain's CDR3 is CASSSGDSSYQPQHF.